The 27 T cell receptor beta chains in this list originate from one sample, sequenced in a study of blood T cell repertoires in COVID-19. TCRdb's table, derived via immunoSEQ multiplex PCR, lists solely in-frame clones and lacks some. This table has fewer than 350,000 clones, approximately 86% appearing once. Sample: peripheral blood. The receptors come from a middle-aged man with active or convalescent COVID-19.

This rearrangement joins TRBV27 to TRBJ1-5; no reliable D call. Germline V gives CDR1 MNHEY, CDR2 SMNVEV (reference sequence). The CDR3 contains 13 residues. With 3 bases removed from V and 5 bases from J, the gap between germline ends came to 8 bases. The CDR3 sequence: CASSFAGDQPQHF. As DNA, the CDR3 is TGTGCCAGCAGTTTCGCGGGTGATCAGCCCCAGCATTTT.

The V and J genes are TRBV24-1 and TRBJ2-2; D remains ambiguous. CDR1 and CDR2 (germline): KGHDR, SFDVKD. Trimming left V 8 bases short and J 8 bases short, with 14 bases between. The CDR3 length is 13 residues. As DNA, the CDR3 is TGTGCCACCACCGATCCTAATTCTGGGGAGCTGTTTTTT. It yields the protein CATTDPNSGELFF.

CDR3 protein: CASSVAGGVTDTQYF. The CDR3 DNA follows: TGTGCCAGCAGCGTAGCGGGGGGGGTCACAGATACGCAGTATTTT. The chain links TRBV9 to TRBJ2-3; 8 bases line up with TRBD2. After removal of 0 bases from V and 2 bases from J, the junction contained 2 bases not matched to a gene. The germline CDR1 and CDR2 sequences are SGDLS and YYNGEE. The CDR3 runs 15 residues.

The V and J genes are TRBV4-1 and TRBJ2-7, with 7 nucleotides matching TRBD1. V gave up 4 bases and J gave up 1 base; unmatched junction bases: 4. Germline loops: CDR1 MGHRA, CDR2 YSYEKL. The CDR3 is made up of 14 amino acids. The CDR3 protein is CASSPQDRSYEQYF. The CDR3 DNA sequence: TGCGCCAGCAGCCCCCAGGACAGGTCCTACGAGCAGTACTTC.

This chain uses TRBV13 with TRBJ1-1; unclear D gene. Germline V gene sequence: CDR1 PRHDT, CDR2 FYEKMQ (reference sequence). Trimming pared 7 bases from V and 4 bases from J, leaving 7 bases between. The CDR3 sequence is 11 residues long. This chain's CDR3 is CASTSSTEAFF. In nucleotides, the CDR3 is TGTGCCAGCACCTCTTCCACTGAAGCTTTCTTT.

The V call is TRBV6-5, the J call TRBJ2-5; 9 nucleotides align to TRBD2. The ends lost 3 bases at V and 1 base at J; junction bases unmatched: 3. Germline values: CDR1 MNHEY, CDR2 SVGAGI. The CDR3 spans 15 residues. CDR3 DNA: TGTGCCAGCAGTTATAGCGGGGGCCCCCAAGAGACCCAGTACTTC. Its translation: CASSYSGGPQETQYF.

For this clone: Other nucleotide sequences from this sample produce the same CDR3. This chain joins TRBV19 and TRBJ2-3, with 9 positions matching TRBD2. The CDR3 totals 12 residues. Trimming removed 6 bases from V and 5 bases from J; junction bases left unmatched: 0. Germline lookup yields CDR1 LNHDA and CDR2 SQIVND (reference sequence). CDR3 nucleotide sequence: TGTGCCAGTAGACTAGCGGGAGATACGCAGTATTTT. Its protein product is CASRLAGDTQYF.

The chain uses TRBV6-5 and TRBJ1-1, with a tentative D call TRBD1 (6 bases). CDR3 length: 15 amino acids. Between the trimmed V and J ends, which lost 0 bases and 1 base, there was a span of 9 bases. Per germline, CDR1 MNHEY and CDR2 SVGAGI. The CDR3 sequence is CASSYSTGRNTEAFF. In DNA form, the CDR3 reads TGTGCCAGCAGTTACTCAACAGGGCGGAACACTGAAGCTTTCTTT.

A few counts support this clone. The V call is TRBV4-1, the J call TRBJ1-1, with D perhaps matching TRBD1 (6 bases). The ends were cut back, 0 bases at V and 5 bases at J, with 13 bases in the middle. The germline gives CDR1 MGHRA, CDR2 YSYEKL. The length of the CDR3 is 15 residues. The CDR3 loop reads CASSQDQGRSTEAFF. CDR3 nucleotides: TGCGCCAGCAGCCAAGATCAGGGGCGAAGTACTGAAGCTTTCTTT.

The rearrangement links TRBV5-4 to TRBJ2-7; maybe TRBD1 (6 bases). The CDR3 runs 14 residues. Germline V gene sequence: CDR1 SGHNT, CDR2 YYREEE (reference sequence). Trimming pared 3 bases from V and 3 bases from J, leaving 13 bases between. CDR3 DNA: TGTGCCAGCAGCTCACCGGGACACCTCTACGAGCAGTACTTC. This translates into CASSSPGHLYEQYF. Full variable domain (rest looked up from reference TRBV5-4 and TRBJ2-7): ETGVTQSPTHLIKTRGQQVTLRCSSQSGHNTVSWYQQALGQGPQFIFQYYREEENGRGNFPPRFSGLQFPNYSSELNVNALELDDSALYLCASSSPGHLYEQYFGPGTRLTVT.

This clone was observed a single time. The gene calls are TRBV6-5 and TRBJ1-2; TRBD1 is a possible D gene (6 bases). V lost 4 bases and J lost 8, with 14 bases in between. Germline CDR1 is MNHEY and CDR2 is SVGAGI. This CDR3 contains 13 residues. The CDR3 DNA reads as TGTGCCAGCAGTTCCGGGACATTGGGGGGCTACACCTTC. It encodes CASSSGTLGGYTF.

This clone appeared a single time. The genes are TRBV10-1 and TRBJ2-7; TRBD1 is a possible D gene (6 bases). The CDR3 is 13 amino acids. Trimming removed 4 bases at V and 3 bases at J, with 10 bases between. Germline V CDR1 and CDR2: WNHNN, SYGVQD (reference sequence). The CDR3 bases are TGCGCCAGCAGTGCACGCAGGGGCTACGAGCAGTACTTC. Translating it yields CASSARRGYEQYF.

The J gene is TRBJ2-5, the V gene TRBV6-5, with D hard to call. Germline CDR1 reads MNHEY; CDR2 reads SVGAGI. The CDR3 runs to 14 residues. V lost 5 bases, J lost 2 bases, and 12 bases lay in between. The chain's CDR3 is CASSPDWSQETQYF. In DNA form, the CDR3 reads TGTGCCAGCAGTCCAGACTGGTCGCAAGAGACCCAGTACTTC.

This sequence joins TRBV19 and TRBJ2-5; 8 bases match TRBD2. The CDR3 runs 14 residues. CDR1 is LNHDA and CDR2 is SQIVND in the germline V gene (reference sequence). J lost 5 bases, V lost 4 bases, and 6 bases had no gene match. CDR3 amino acids: CASSTGGGRETQYF. As DNA, the CDR3 is TGTGCCAGTAGTACGGGGGGGGGCCGGGAGACCCAGTACTTC.

The chain links TRBV7-9 to TRBJ2-1; TRBD2 matches 9 bases. The CDR3 runs to 15 residues. With V trimmed by 3 bases and J by 6 bases, 6 bases remained unmatched. From germline, CDR1 is SEHNR and CDR2 FQNEAQ (reference sequence). CDR3 nucleotide sequence: TGTGCCAGCAGCTTTGCCACTAGCGGGTTCAATGAGCAGTTCTTC. Translation: CASSFATSGFNEQFF.

This clone has just one count. The rearrangement uses TRBV4-2 and TRBJ2-7; D is unclear. The V and J ends lost 4 bases and 5 bases respectively, with 9 bases between them. Germline loops: CDR1 LGHNA, CDR2 YNFKEQ. The length of the CDR3 is 12 residues. The CDR3 nucleotides read TGTGCCAGCAGCCTTCCCTCGGACGAGCAGTACTTC. Amino acids: CASSLPSDEQYF.

The chain employs TRBV30 and TRBJ2-7; D is possibly TRBD2 (6 bases). Germline V gives CDR1 GTSNPN, CDR2 SVGIG (reference sequence). The V and J ends lost 3 bases and 2 bases respectively, with 17 bases between them. The CDR3 consists of 15 residues. The CDR3 loop is CAWRDRERAAYEQYF. CDR3 DNA sequence: TGTGCCTGGAGGGATAGAGAGCGGGCCGCCTACGAGCAGTACTTC.

The chain is built from TRBV5-4 and TRBJ2-2, with TRBD2 matching 14 bases. CDR1 and CDR2 (germline): SGHNT, YYREEE (reference sequence). The CDR3 has 18 amino acids. The V segment lost 2 bases and the J segment 4 bases; nucleotides outside the gene matches: 7. The CDR3 DNA is TGTGCCAGCAGCTTCCTAACGACTAGCGGGGGGGCCACCGGGGAGCTGTTTTTT. Its protein product is CASSFLTTSGGATGELFF.

This chain uses TRBV7-9 with TRBJ1-1; D is undetermined. The CDR3 extends over 13 amino acids. V lost 5 bases, J lost 1 base, and 8 bases lay in between. CDR1 and CDR2 (germline): SEHNR, FQNEAQ (reference sequence). The CDR3 sequence: CASSPPGNTEAFF. The DNA for the CDR3 is TGTGCCAGCAGCCCCCCGGGGAACACTGAAGCTTTCTTT.

The V and J genes are TRBV28 and TRBJ2-5; 7 positions match TRBD1. Germline V gives CDR1 MDHEN, CDR2 SYDVKM. V trimming: 8 bases; J trimming: 4 bases; junction bases outside the gene matches: 7. The CDR3 runs 13 residues. The CDR3: CASLQQGRETQYF. CDR3 in DNA: TGTGCCAGCCTACAACAGGGGAGAGAGACCCAGTACTTC.

The chain joins TRBV7-8 to TRBJ2-1; 10 nucleotides align to TRBD2. J was trimmed by 8 bases and V by 2 bases; bases with no gene match: 12. Germline CDR1 SGHVS, CDR2 FQNEAQ. CDR3 size: 17 residues. CDR3 sequence reads: CASSLFGLAALRDEQFF. The CDR3 DNA sequence: TGTGCCAGCAGCTTATTTGGACTAGCGGCCCTCAGGGATGAGCAGTTCTTC.

This clone has just one count. The chain is built from TRBV5-8 and TRBJ1-4; D unclear. V was clipped by 2 bases and J by 7 bases, with 9 bases between them. In germline, CDR1 is SGHTS, CDR2 YDEGEE. This CDR3 has 13 amino acids. This CDR3 reads CASSLESSEKLFF. The CDR3 nucleotides read TGTGCCAGCAGCTTAGAATCGAGTGAAAAACTGTTTTTT.

This chain connects TRBV4-1 to TRBJ1-1; D gene ambiguous. Germline V lookup: CDR1 MGHRA, CDR2 YSYEKL. The CDR3 covers 13 residues. The V gene lost 1 base and the J gene lost 8 bases, with 11 bases spanning the gap. The CDR3 sequence: CASSQVGRWEAFF. The CDR3 DNA is TGCGCCAGCAGCCAAGTTGGCAGGTGGGAAGCTTTCTTT.

V and J are TRBV5-5 and TRBJ2-5; TRBD1 matches 10 bases. CDR1 and CDR2 (germline): SGHKS, YYEKEE (reference sequence). The CDR3 covers 17 residues. V dropped 5 bases and J dropped 5; count of bases not matched to a gene: 15. CDR3 region: CASSPDGTGDYTETQYF. The DNA for the CDR3 is TGTGCCAGCAGTCCGGACGGGACAGGGGATTACACGGAGACCCAGTACTTC.

V and J are TRBV5-1 and TRBJ2-7, with D possibly TRBD1 on 7 matching bases. The CDR3 has 13 residues. V lost 6 bases and J lost 2, with 12 bases in between. CDR1 SGHRS and CDR2 YFSETQ come from the germline V gene. The CDR3: CASTQGGTYEQYF. CDR3 DNA sequence: TGCGCCAGCACCCAGGGGGGAACCTACGAGCAGTACTTC. The full variable domain, in which reference TRBV5-1 and TRBJ2-7 provide the parts outside the CDR3, is KAGVTQTPRYLIKTRGQQVTLSCSPISGHRSVSWYQQTPGQGLQFLFEYFSETQRNKGNFPGRFSGRQFSNSRSEMNVSTLELGDSALYLCASTQGGTYEQYFGPGTRLTVT.

The J gene is TRBJ1-1, the V gene TRBV6-5; a weak D match, TRBD1 (6 bases). Trimming took off 7 bases at V and 0 bases at J, with 15 bases between the two ends. CDR1 MNHEY and CDR2 SVGAGI come from the germline V gene. CDR3 length: 15 residues. This chain's CDR3 is CASIRGGAMNTEAFF. DNA of the CDR3: TGTGCCAGCATAAGAGGGGGGGCGATGAACACTGAAGCTTTCTTT.

V gene TRBV19 combines with J gene TRBJ2-7; 9 bases line up with TRBD2. J lost 4 bases, V lost 5 bases, and 6 bases had no gene match. The CDR3 extends over 14 amino acids. Looked up from germline, CDR1 is LNHDA and CDR2 is SQIVND (reference sequence). CDR3 DNA sequence: TGTGCCAGTAGTCAAGAGCGGGGGGTTTACGAGCAGTACTTC. This codes for CASSQERGVYEQYF.